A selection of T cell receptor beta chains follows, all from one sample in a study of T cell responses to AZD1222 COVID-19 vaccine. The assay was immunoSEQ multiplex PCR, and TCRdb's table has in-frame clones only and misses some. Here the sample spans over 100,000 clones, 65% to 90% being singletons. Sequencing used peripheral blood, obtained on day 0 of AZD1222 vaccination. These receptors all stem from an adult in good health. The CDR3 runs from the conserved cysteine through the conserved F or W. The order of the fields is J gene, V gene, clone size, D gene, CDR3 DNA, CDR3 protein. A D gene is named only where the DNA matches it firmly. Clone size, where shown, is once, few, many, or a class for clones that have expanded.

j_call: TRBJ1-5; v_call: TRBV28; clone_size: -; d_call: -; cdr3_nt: TGTGCCAGCAGCGAAAGTTTTAGCAATCAGCCCCAGCATTTT; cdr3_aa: CASSESFSNQPQHF
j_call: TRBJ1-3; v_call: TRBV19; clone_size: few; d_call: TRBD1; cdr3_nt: TGTGCCAGTAAGAGGACAGGGATGAGTTCTTACCTCTCTGGAAACACCATATATTTT; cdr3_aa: CASKRTGMSSYLSGNTIYF
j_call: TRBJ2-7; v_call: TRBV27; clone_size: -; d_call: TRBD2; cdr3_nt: TGTGCCAGCAGTTTTTCGGGGGGGGAGACTTCCTACGAGCAGTACTTC; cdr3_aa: CASSFSGGETSYEQYF
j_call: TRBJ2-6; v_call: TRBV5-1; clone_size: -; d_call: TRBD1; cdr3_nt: TGCGCCAGCAGATTGGGACAGGAACCCTCTGGGGCCAACGTCCTGACTTTC; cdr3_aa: CASRLGQEPSGANVLTF
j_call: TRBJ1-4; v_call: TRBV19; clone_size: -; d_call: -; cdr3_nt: TGTGCCAGTCCAGACGCAGGGGAGGTTGAAAAACTGTTTTTT; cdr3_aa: CASPDAGEVEKLFF
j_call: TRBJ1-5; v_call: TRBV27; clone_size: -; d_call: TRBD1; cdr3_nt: TGTGCCAGCAAGGGACAGGGATACAATCAGCCCCAGCATTTT; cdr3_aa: CASKGQGYNQPQHF
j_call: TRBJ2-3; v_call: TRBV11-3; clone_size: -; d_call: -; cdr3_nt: TGTGCCAGCAGCTCGAGGGGGGAGCGGACAGATACGCAGTATTTT; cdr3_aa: CASSSRGERTDTQYF
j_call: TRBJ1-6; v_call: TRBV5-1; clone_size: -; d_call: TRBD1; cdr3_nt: TGCGCCAGCAGCGCGACAGGGTCGGACTCCTATAATTCACCCCTCCACTTT; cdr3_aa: CASSATGSDSYNSPLHF
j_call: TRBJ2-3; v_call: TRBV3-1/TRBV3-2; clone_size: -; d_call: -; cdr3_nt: TGTGCCAGCAGCCGGCGCACAGATACGCAGTATTTT; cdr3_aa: CASSRRTDTQYF
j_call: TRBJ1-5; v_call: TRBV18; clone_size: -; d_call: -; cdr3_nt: TGTGCCAGCTCCCGCCTACAGGCGCCCAATATGCCCCAGCATTTT; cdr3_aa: CASSRLQAPNMPQHF
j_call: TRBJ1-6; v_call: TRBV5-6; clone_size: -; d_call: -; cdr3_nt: TGTGCCAGCAGCTCGGGGTCCGTATCACCCCTCCACTTT; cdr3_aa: CASSSGSVSPLHF
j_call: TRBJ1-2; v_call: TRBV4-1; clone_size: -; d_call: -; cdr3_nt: TGCGCCAGCAGCCAAGGAGGGGTTAACTATGGCTACACCTTC; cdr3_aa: CASSQGGVNYGYTF
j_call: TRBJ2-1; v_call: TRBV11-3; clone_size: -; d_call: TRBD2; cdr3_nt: TGTGCCAGCAGCTCCCGGGACGGGGGGGTATTTAATGAGCAGTTCTTC; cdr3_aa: CASSSRDGGVFNEQFF
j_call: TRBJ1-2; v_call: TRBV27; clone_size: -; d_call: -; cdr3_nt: TGTGCCAGCAGTTTCAGGGGAGGTGGCTACACCTTC; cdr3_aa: CASSFRGGGYTF
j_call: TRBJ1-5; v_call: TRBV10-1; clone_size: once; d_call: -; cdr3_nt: TGCGCCAGCAGTGAGTCCGGGAATCAGCCCCAGCATTTT; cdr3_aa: CASSESGNQPQHF
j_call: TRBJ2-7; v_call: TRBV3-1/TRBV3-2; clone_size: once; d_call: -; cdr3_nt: TGTGCCAGCACCCACCTTTGGGGGGGGGCTCAAGAGCAGTACTTC; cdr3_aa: CASTHLWGGAQEQYF
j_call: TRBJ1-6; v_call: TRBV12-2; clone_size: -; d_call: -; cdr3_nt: TGTGCAAGTCGCCCACCAGGGGGTTTT; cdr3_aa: CASRPPGGF
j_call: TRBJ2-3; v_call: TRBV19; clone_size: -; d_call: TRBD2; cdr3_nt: TGTGCCAGTAGTATAGCGGGGGGTCTCACAGATACGCAGTATTTT; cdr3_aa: CASSIAGGLTDTQYF
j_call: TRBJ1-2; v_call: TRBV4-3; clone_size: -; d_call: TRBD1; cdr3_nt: TGCGCCAGCAGCAGACGACAGGGCTCCGAGGCGGGCTACACCTTC; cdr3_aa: CASSRRQGSEAGYTF
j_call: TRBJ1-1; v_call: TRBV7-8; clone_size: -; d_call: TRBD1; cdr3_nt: TGTGCCAGCAGCTTAACCGGGACAGTGAACACTGAAGCTTTCTTT; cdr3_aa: CASSLTGTVNTEAFF
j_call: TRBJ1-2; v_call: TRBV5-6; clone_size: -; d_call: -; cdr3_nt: TGTGCCAGCGCCGGACCGGGACACGGCGTCGGTGGCTACACCTTC; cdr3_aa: CASAGPGHGVGGYTF
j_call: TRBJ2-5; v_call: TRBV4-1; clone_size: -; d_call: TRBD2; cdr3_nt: TGCGCCAGCAGCTTGGGGACTAGCGGCCAAGAGACCCAGTACTTC; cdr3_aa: CASSLGTSGQETQYF
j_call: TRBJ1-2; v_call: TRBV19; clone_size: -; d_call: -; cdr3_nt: TGTGCCAGTTCCCCAAACAGCCGTGGCTACACCTTC; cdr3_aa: CASSPNSRGYTF
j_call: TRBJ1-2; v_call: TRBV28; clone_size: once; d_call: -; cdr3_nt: TGTGCCAGCAGTTTAGTGGGGACGGGAGGCTACACCTTC; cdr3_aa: CASSLVGTGGYTF
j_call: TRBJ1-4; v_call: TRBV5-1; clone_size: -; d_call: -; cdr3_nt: TGCGCCAGCAGCCCGTTAGGGATTACTAATGAAAAACTGTTTTTT; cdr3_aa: CASSPLGITNEKLFF
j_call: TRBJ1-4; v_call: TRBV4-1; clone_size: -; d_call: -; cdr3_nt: TGCGCCAGCAGCCAAATTGGTAGGGCCTCCCGGACCAATAATGAAAAACTGTTTTTT; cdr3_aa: CASSQIGRASRTNNEKLFF
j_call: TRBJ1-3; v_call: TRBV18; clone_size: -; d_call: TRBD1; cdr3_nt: TGTGCCAGCTCACCAGAGACAGGGACTGGAAACACCATATATTTT; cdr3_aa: CASSPETGTGNTIYF
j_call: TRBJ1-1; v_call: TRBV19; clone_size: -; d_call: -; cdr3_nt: TGTGCCAGTAGTATCTTATGGGGGGGAGGCACTGAAGCTTTCTTT; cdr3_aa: CASSILWGGGTEAFF
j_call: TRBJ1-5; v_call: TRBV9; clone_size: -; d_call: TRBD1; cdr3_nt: TGTGCCAGCAGCGTAGACGGACAGGGACGCGAGCCCCAGCATTTT; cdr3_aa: CASSVDGQGREPQHF
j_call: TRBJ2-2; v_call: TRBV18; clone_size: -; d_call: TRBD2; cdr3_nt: TGTGCCAGCTCACCAAATAGCGGGGGGAACACCGGGGAGCTGTTTTTT; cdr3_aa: CASSPNSGGNTGELFF
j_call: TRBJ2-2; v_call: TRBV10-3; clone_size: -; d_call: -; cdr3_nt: TGTGCCACCAGCCTTTGGGGGACGAACACCGGGGAGCTGTTTTTT; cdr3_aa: CATSLWGTNTGELFF
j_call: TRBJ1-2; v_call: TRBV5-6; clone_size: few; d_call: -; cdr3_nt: TGTGCCAGCAGCTCAGCGTTATATGGCTACACCTTC; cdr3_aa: CASSSALYGYTF
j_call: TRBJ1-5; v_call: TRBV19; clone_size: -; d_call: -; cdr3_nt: TGTGCCCGCGAGGGGGGGGGCGACAATCAGCCCCAGCATTTT; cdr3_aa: CAREGGGDNQPQHF
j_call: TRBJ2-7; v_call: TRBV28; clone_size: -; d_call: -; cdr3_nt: TGTGCCAGCAGTTTGTGGTCGAGCTCCTACGAGCAGTACTTC; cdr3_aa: CASSLWSSSYEQYF
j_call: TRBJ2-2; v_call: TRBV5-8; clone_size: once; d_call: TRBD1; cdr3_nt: TGTGCCAGCAGCTCTAGACAGGGGGCCGGTCACACCGGGGAGCTGTTTTTT; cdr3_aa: CASSSRQGAGHTGELFF
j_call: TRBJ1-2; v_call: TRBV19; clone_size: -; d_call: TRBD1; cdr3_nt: TGTGCCACTAAGGACAGGGCGAGGAACTATGGCTACACCTTC; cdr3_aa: CATKDRARNYGYTF
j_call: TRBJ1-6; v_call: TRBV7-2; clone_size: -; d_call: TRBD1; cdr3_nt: TGTGCCAGCAGCACCTGGACAGGATATAATTCACCCCTCCACTTT; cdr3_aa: CASSTWTGYNSPLHF
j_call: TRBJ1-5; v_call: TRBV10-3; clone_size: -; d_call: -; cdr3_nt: TGTGCCATCAGTGGGCTGCAGGGGAGAGGCAATCAGCCCCAGCATTTT; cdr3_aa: CAISGLQGRGNQPQHF
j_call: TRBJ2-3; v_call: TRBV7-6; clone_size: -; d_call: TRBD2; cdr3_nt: TGTGCCAGCAGCTTAGGCCGAGCGGGGGCCGCGACAGATACGCAGTATTTT; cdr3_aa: CASSLGRAGAATDTQYF
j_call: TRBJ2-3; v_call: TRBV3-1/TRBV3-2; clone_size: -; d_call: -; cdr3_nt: TGTGCCAGCAGCCAAGATGAGAGGGGAGGCACAGATACGCAGTATTTT; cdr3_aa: CASSQDERGGTDTQYF
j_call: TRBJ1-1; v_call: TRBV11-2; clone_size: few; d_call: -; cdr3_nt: TGTGCCAGCAGCCGGGGGGGACAAATGAACACTGAAGCTTTCTTT; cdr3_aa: CASSRGGQMNTEAFF
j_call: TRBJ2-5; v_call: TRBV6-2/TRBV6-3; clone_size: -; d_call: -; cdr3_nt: TGTGCCAGCAGTTACTCAAAGAGGCAAGAGACCCAGTACTTC; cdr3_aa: CASSYSKRQETQYF
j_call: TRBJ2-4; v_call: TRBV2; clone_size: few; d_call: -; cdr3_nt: TGTGCCAGCAGTGCGACCCGGGGTAAAAACATTCAGTACTTC; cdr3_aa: CASSATRGKNIQYF
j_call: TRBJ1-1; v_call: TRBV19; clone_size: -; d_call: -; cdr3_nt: TGTGCCAGTAATGGCGGCGGGTCCACTGAAGCTTTCTTT; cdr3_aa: CASNGGGSTEAFF
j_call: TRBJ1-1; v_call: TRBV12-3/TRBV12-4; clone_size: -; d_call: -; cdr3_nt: TGTGCCAGCAGTCTAAGGGAGAACACTGAAGCTTTCTTT; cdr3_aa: CASSLRENTEAFF
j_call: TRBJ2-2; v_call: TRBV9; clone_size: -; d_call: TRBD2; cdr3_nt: TGTGCCAGCAGCGCCACTAGCGGGGGCACCGGGGAGCTGTTTTTT; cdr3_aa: CASSATSGGTGELFF
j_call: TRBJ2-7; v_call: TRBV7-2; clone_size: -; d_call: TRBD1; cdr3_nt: TGTGCCAGCAGCTTAGGGACAGGTGCCTACGAGCAGTACTTC; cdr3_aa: CASSLGTGAYEQYF
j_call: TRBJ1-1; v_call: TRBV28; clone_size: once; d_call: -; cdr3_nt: TGTGCCAGCAGACCCGTCTGGGGGCGGACTGAAGCTTTCTTT; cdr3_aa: CASRPVWGRTEAFF
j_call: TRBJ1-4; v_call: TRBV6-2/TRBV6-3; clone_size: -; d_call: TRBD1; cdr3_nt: TGTGCCAGCAGTCCGCTGACAGGGCCGGCAGAAAAACTGTTTTTT; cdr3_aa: CASSPLTGPAEKLFF
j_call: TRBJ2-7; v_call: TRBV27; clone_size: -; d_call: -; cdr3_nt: TGTGCCACAAAAGGCGCGGGGGCCTCCTACGAGCAGTACTTC; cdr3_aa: CATKGAGASYEQYF
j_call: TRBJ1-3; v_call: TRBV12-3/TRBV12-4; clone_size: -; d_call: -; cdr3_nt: TGTGCCAGCAGTTTGGGGGCAAGAAACACCATATATTTT; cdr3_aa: CASSLGARNTIYF
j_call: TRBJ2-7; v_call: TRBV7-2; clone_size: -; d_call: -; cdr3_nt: TGTGCCAGCAGCGCCGCGGGCTACGAGCAGTACTTC; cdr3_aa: CASSAAGYEQYF
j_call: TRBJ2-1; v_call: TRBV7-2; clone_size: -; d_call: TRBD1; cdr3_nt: TGTGCCAGCAGTAACCCAGGGGGTTTCAATGAGCAGTTCTTC; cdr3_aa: CASSNPGGFNEQFF
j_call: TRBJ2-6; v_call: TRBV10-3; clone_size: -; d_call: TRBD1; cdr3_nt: TGTGCCATCAGCAGGGACAGGGCCGTCTCTGGGGCCAACGTCCTGACTTTC; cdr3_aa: CAISRDRAVSGANVLTF
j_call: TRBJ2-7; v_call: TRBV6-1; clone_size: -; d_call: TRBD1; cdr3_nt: TGTGCCAGCAGTGAAGGGGTTGGTGGGACAGGATACGAGCAGTACTTC; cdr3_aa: CASSEGVGGTGYEQYF
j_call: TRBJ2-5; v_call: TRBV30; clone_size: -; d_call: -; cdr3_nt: TGTGCCTGGAGGGACGGAGAGACCCAGTACTTC; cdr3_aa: CAWRDGETQYF
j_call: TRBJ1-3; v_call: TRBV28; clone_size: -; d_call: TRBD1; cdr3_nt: TGTGCCAGCAGCTTCGTGACAGGGGCGATATTCTCTGGAAACACCATATATTTT; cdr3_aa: CASSFVTGAIFSGNTIYF
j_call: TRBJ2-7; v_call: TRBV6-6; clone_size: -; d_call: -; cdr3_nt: TGTGCCAGCAGGGACTCGACAGTCTCCTACGAGCAGTACTTC; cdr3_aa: CASRDSTVSYEQYF
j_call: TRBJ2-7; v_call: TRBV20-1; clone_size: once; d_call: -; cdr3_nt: TGCAGTGCTCGTAAACGATACGAGCAGTACTTC; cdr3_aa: CSARKRYEQYF